This TCR beta chain derives from a study of identical twins. The CDR3 loop spans 15 amino acids. V lost 7 bases and J lost 8; bases outside the gene matches: 13. Germline CDR1 ENHRY, CDR2 SYGVKD. Healthy Caucasian individuals made up all the donors. Remarks on this clonotype: As yet, its antigen is unknown.

cDNA carried unique molecular identifiers, and a universal primer site was added by template switching. TCRdb recomputed calls from the 5' RACE reads with MiXCR, one row per CDR3 protein. Among 700,000 or so distinct CDR3 sequences listed, around 8.3% were seen once. Study-level results: For cord blood, abundant beta clonotypes had fewer insertions, unlike memory repertoires, which showed none. There was more out-of-frame TCR alpha sharing in monozygotic twins than models estimated.

These data were also reused for a study on yellow fever vaccine responses in identical twins.

This clonotype was obtained from a woman younger than 30 in good health. This chain joins TRBV10-3 and TRBJ2-3, with 9 bases identical to TRBD1. The sequencing input was PBMCs. This CDR3 is CAIMGGTGMIGTQYF. CDR3 nucleotide sequence: TGTGCCATCATGGGGGGGACAGGGATGATTGGTACGCAGTATTTT.